The next 28 T cell receptor beta chains were all read from a single sample in a study of T cells expressing NK-cell markers. For each CDR3 protein, TCRdb gives one entry from its re-call of the 5' RACE reads, without DNA. Its clone listing holds 450,000 to 600,000 distinct CDR3 sequences. The sequenced material came from blood T cells: a sorted CD56 or NKG2C T cell subset, CD4+ or CD8+ T cells, or bulk PBMC T cells (not recorded which). The receptors come from a man aged 18 to 29 in good health.

The chain combines TRBV7-8 with TRBJ2-7. CDR1 and CDR2 (germline): SGHVS, FQNEAQ. The CDR3 runs 15 residues. CDR3 residues: CASSPVGYSTYEQYF.

The gene calls are TRBV12-3 or TRBV12-4 and TRBJ2-6; the TRBD1 assignment by TCRdb is unverifiable without DNA. The CDR3 consists of 16 residues. CDR3 loop: CASTRTGLSGANVLTF.

The chain combines TRBV28 with TRBJ1-1; TCRdb names TRBD1, which stays unverified in the absence of DNA. The CDR3 is 14 residues long. Germline CDR1 MDHEN, CDR2 SYDVKM. The CDR3 is CASVAPGMNTEAFF.

The chain has TRBV18 and TRBJ2-7. Germline V gene data show CDR1 as KGHSH and CDR2 as LQKENI. CDR3 length equals 14 residues. The CDR3 sequence: CASSPGGRANEQYF.

The rearrangement uses TRBV11-1 and TRBJ2-2; TCRdb reports TRBD2, a call that lacks DNA to check it against. The CDR3 loop spans 16 amino acids. Germline V gives CDR1 SGHAT, CDR2 FQDESV (reference sequence). This CDR3 reads CASSFGGLANTGELFF.

The rearrangement uses TRBV5-1 and TRBJ2-2; TCRdb selects TRBD1, and the lack of DNA leaves this call unchecked. CDR1 and CDR2 (germline): SGHRS, YFSETQ. This CDR3 spans 14 amino acids. The CDR3 region is CASSSGQPTGELFF.

The chain employs TRBV7-9 and TRBJ2-1; the TCRdb call, TRBD2, lacks DNA for checking. CDR1 is SEHNR and CDR2 is FQNEAQ in the germline V gene (reference sequence). This CDR3 is built from 15 residues. The CDR3: CASRDSGYQDNEQFF.

The V call is TRBV7-2, the J call TRBJ2-1; TCRdb outputs TRBD2, but without DNA this stays unchecked. The germline CDR1 and CDR2 sequences are SGHTA and FQGNSA. The CDR3 has 16 residues. The CDR3 spells CASSLAGLAGGNEQFF.

This chain connects TRBV29-1 to TRBJ1-2. CDR1 SQVTM and CDR2 ANQGSEA come from the germline V gene. The CDR3 is 14 amino acids. CDR3 loop: CSVASRNAWDGYTF.

The CDR3 spells CASSEFPPTRSYEQYF. The rearrangement links TRBV6-1 to TRBJ2-7; the D call of TRBD1 rests on TCRdb alone, since no DNA is present to check it. This CDR3 has 16 residues. Germline CDR1 reads MNHNS; CDR2 reads SASEGT.

This chain uses TRBV7-2 with TRBJ2-2; lacking DNA, the TRBD1 call made by TCRdb goes unchecked. This CDR3 region has 15 residues. Germline V gene data show CDR1 as SGHTA and CDR2 as FQGNSA. CDR3 residues: CASSPGQRNTGELFF. Combining the CDR3 with reference TRBV7-2 and TRBJ2-2 gives the whole variable domain GAGVSQSPSNKVTEKGKDVELRCDPISGHTALYWYRQSLGQGLEFLIYFQGNSAPDKSGLPSDRFSAERTGGSVSTLTIQRTQQEDSAVYLCASSPGQRNTGELFFGEGSRLTVL.

The rearrangement links TRBV24-1 to TRBJ2-1; with no DNA, the TCRdb D assignment of TRBD1 cannot be verified. Germline assignment: CDR1 KGHDR and CDR2 SFDVKD. This CDR3 spans 14 amino acids. CDR3 in amino acids: CATSDLTGGSIKFF.

The chain uses TRBV29-1 and TRBJ2-1; the TCRdb D gene call, TRBD2, has no DNA to confirm it. CDR1 is SQVTM, CDR2 ANQGSEA, per germline. The CDR3 contains 14 residues. The CDR3 region is CSVVYSGSVGEQFF.

The chain employs TRBV25-1 and TRBJ2-2; TCRdb proposes TRBD2, but this gene call is untestable without DNA. The CDR3 loop spans 15 amino acids. CDR1 is MGHDK and CDR2 is SYGVNS in the germline V gene. This chain's CDR3 is CASSDSGRETGELFF.

This chain connects TRBV12-3 or TRBV12-4 to TRBJ1-5; TCRdb returns TRBD1, unconfirmable since there is no DNA. There are 19 residues in the CDR3. The CDR3 region is CASSSRTGTINKRNQPQHF.

The chain uses TRBV3-1 and TRBJ2-2; the D gene TCRdb calls, TRBD1, cannot be checked with no DNA. The CDR3 has 16 residues. In germline, CDR1 is LGHDT, CDR2 YNNKEL (reference sequence). The CDR3 region is CASSHIRGTDTGELFF.

The chain recombines TRBV5-1 with TRBJ2-7; there is no DNA to check the TCRdb D call of TRBD2. The CDR3 is 15 amino acids. The germline V gene has CDR1 SGHRS and CDR2 YFSETQ. The CDR3 sequence is CASSLGGLGSYEQYF.

The rearrangement uses TRBV18 and TRBJ2-2; TCRdb outputs TRBD1, but without DNA this stays unchecked. Germline values: CDR1 KGHSH, CDR2 LQKENI. The CDR3 has 17 residues. CDR3 sequence: CASSPISGQINTGELFF.

This CDR3 is CASSAGRWASGPNEQFF. The gene calls are TRBV7-2 and TRBJ2-1; there is no DNA to check the TCRdb D call of TRBD2. The germline gives CDR1 SGHTA, CDR2 FQGNSA. The CDR3 is made up of 17 amino acids.

This rearrangement joins TRBV4-3 to TRBJ2-1. The CDR3 extends over 15 amino acids. Germline-derived CDR1 and CDR2 are LGHNA and YSLEER. The CDR3 loop is CASSQDQGSANEQFF.

The rearrangement joins TRBV29-1 to TRBJ2-6; absent DNA, TCRdb's TRBD1 call cannot be checked. The CDR3 contains 13 residues. The germline V gene encodes CDR1 SQVTM and CDR2 ANQGSEA. CDR3: CSVAGQGPNVLTF.

The gene calls are TRBV20-1 and TRBJ1-1. Germline assignment: CDR1 DFQATT and CDR2 SNEGSKA (reference sequence). This CDR3 contains 13 residues. The CDR3 loop reads CSARKRSGTEAFF.

The rearrangement uses TRBV11-2 and TRBJ2-1. Germline CDR1 reads SGHAT; CDR2 reads FQNNGV. The CDR3 is 14 residues long. CDR3 sequence reads: CASSLFDLANEQFF.

V and J are TRBV21-1 and TRBJ2-7. TRBV21-1 is shown as a pseudogene. The CDR3 covers 15 residues. This chain's CDR3 is CASSKIGERPYEQYF.

The chain links TRBV28 to TRBJ1-1; absent DNA, TCRdb's TRBD1 call cannot be checked. The length of the CDR3 is 13 residues. Germline V gene data show CDR1 as MDHEN and CDR2 as SYDVKM. Here the CDR3 reads CASSRPLNTEAFF.

The V call is TRBV11-2, the J call TRBJ1-5; absent DNA, TCRdb's TRBD1 call cannot be checked. The CDR3 extends over 15 amino acids. Germline CDR1 is SGHAT and CDR2 is FQNNGV. The CDR3 region is CASSRGRNSNQPQHF.

This chain uses TRBV12-3 or TRBV12-4 with TRBJ2-3; lacking DNA, the TRBD2 call made by TCRdb goes unchecked. CDR3 length equals 13 residues. CDR3 residues: CASTGRRGDTQYF.

The rearrangement links TRBV10-3 to TRBJ1-3. Looked up from germline, CDR1 is ENHRY and CDR2 is SYGVKD. The CDR3 spans 12 residues. The CDR3 is CASGGFGNTIYF.